This TCR beta chain was documented in a study of cytomegalovirus exposure and HLA in healthy donors. Primers: 60 Vbeta forward and 13 Jbeta reverse. The data were produced by immunoSEQ multiplex PCR, yet TCRdb's version contains in-frame clones alone and is incomplete. The repertoire holds some 97,000 clones, with around 80% as singletons. Only one count was recorded for this clone. The V gene's germline CDR1 is SEHNR and CDR2 FQNEAQ (reference sequence). The V gene end was trimmed by 5 bases and the J gene end by 8 bases; junction bases not matched to a gene: 5. The CDR3 totals 12 residues. Sequencing was done on a sample of PBMCs. The receptor comes from a woman aged 18 to 35 in good health and CMV-seronegative. V is TRBV7-9 and J is TRBJ1-1; 7 positions match TRBD1. The CDR3 here is CASSLWTGEAFF. The DNA for the CDR3 is TGTGCCAGCAGCCTCTGGACAGGAGAAGCTTTCTTT.